The source of this T cell receptor beta chain is a study of shared clonotypes between healthy human individuals. Background on the study: Plates per donor: three CD4 naive, three CD4 memory, two CD8 naive, one CD8 memory.

This clone was counted once. The target antigen is unknown. The protocol was immunoSEQ multiplex PCR, while the TCRdb copy is restricted to in-frame clones and leaves out a portion. The sample has about 960,000 clones; around three quarters are singletons. Findings and limits, study-wide: Non-shared clonotypes had lower generation probabilities than clonotypes shared by all four sorted-subset donors.

CDR3 length: 15 amino acids. After removal of 2 bases from V and 8 bases from J, the junction contained 5 bases not matched to a gene. Germline V lookup: CDR1 MGHDK, CDR2 SYGVNS. This chain uses TRBV25-1 with TRBJ2-1, with 11 bases fitting TRBD2. The material sequenced was memory CD4+ T cells sorted from blood. Subset specified: CD45RA-negative fraction. This sequence was found in a man younger than 30 in good health. CDR3 sequence: CASSEDSGRVDEQFF. CDR3 bases: TGTGCCAGCAGTGAAGATAGCGGGAGGGTCGATGAGCAGTTCTTC.